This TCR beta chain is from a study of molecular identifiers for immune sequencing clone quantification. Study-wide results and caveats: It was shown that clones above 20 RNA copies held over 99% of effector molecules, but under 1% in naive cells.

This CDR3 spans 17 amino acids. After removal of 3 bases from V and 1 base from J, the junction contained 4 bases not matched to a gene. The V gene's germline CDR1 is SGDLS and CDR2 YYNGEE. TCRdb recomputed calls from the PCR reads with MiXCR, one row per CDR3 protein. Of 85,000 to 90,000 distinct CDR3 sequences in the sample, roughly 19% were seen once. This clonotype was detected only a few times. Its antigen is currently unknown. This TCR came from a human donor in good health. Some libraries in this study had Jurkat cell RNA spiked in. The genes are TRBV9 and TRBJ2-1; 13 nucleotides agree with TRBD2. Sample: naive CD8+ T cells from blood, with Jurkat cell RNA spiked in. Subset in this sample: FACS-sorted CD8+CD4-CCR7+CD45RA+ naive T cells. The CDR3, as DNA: TGTGCCAGCAGCGGGACTAGCGGGGGTGGGTCCTACAATGAGCAGTTCTTC. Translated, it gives CASSGTSGGGSYNEQFF.